Given below is one T cell receptor (beta chain) in context. Its antigen is not known. This entry belongs to a study of cytomegalovirus exposure and HLA in healthy donors. Study information: Later, an analysis reported that the 110 or so validation repertoires had used the same platform as the approximately 720 first-cohort repertoires. Study-wide results and caveats: Among TCR beta chains, those listed as cytomegalovirus-associated numbered over 150. High specificity and sensitivity for cytomegalovirus status were reported for the classifier.

The V and J ends lost 0 bases and 8 bases respectively, with 7 bases between them. Germline V lookup: CDR1 LNHDA, CDR2 SQIVND (reference sequence). The CDR3 has 12 amino acids. Generated by immunoSEQ multiplex PCR, the TCRdb table keeps only in-frame clones and is missing some. Of more than 200,000 clones detected, 90% appear once; the ten largest clones hold approximately 3.1%. The source material was PBMCs. The rearrangement links TRBV19 to TRBJ1-2; D ambiguous. This receptor was obtained from a woman aged 25 to 39 in good health and CMV-seronegative. CDR3 sequence: CASSIEGGGYTF. CDR3 DNA sequence: TGTGCCAGTAGTATAGAGGGAGGAGGCTACACCTTC.